The rows below give T cell receptor beta chains drawn from one sample of a study of T cells in Graves' hyperthyroidism and ophthalmopathy. TCRdb analysed the multiplex PCR reads with MiXCR anew, one entry per CDR3 protein. Here the sample spans nearly 600,000 distinct CDR3 sequences, 14% being singletons. Sequencing was done on a sample of blood. The receptor source for this set is a woman between 18 and 29 years old with Graves' ophthalmopathy. CDR3s leave out the opening cysteine and the closing phenylalanine or tryptophan.

V	J	CDR3
TRBV6-2/TRBV6-3	TRBJ2-5	ASSYLAGVQETQY
TRBV4-1	TRBJ1-4	ASSHRDPTRGEKLF
TRBV29-1	TRBJ2-1	SVTGTGVPEQF
TRBV4-2	TRBJ2-7	ASSQVVQQPPYEQY
TRBV7-9	TRBJ2-7	ASSLAGALAGEYEQY
TRBV4-2	TRBJ2-3	ASSQDSPDRGTTDTQY
TRBV20-1	TRBJ2-1	SARGLNADEQF
TRBV20-1	TRBJ1-5	SAYDPRGDNQPQH
TRBV7-2	TRBJ2-7	ASSLAGEAGPYEQY
TRBV7-9	TRBJ2-7	ASSPAQGYEQY
TRBV3-1	TRBJ2-7	ASSQDLERVAYEQY
TRBV27	TRBJ2-4	ASSRVPGQGGNIQY
TRBV5-6	TRBJ1-5	ASSGATSRQPQH
TRBV11-3	TRBJ1-2	ASSLPQGSGYT
TRBV20-1	TRBJ1-1	SATPGLNTEAF
TRBV20-1	TRBJ2-1	SARDLLAPYNEQF
TRBV12-3/TRBV12-4	TRBJ2-1	ASSFPEQYNEQF